This note documents a single T cell receptor (beta chain) sequence. It lacks a known antigen. Base qualities are not provided; no much larger clone lies one nucleotide away. CDR3 length: 18 amino acids, cysteine to phenylalanine. Only CDR3 DNA remains: 54 bases, in frame from the first base. V is shortened by 1 base, J by 0 bases, and the region joining them spans 13 bases. From the germline V gene, CDR1 is SGHTA and CDR2 is FQGNSA. Interpreted using the paper, the treatment or condition label stands for: in vitro stimulation with specific CMV peptide epitopes to enrich CMV-specific T cells. The sequencing machine was an Illumina HiSeq 1500. TCRdb ran its own pipeline on the public reads, namely fastp trimming at Q25 and MiXCR clone calling, and kept in-frame beta chains. A single entry per CDR3 protein holds the most common genes and DNA from its merged rows. For this sample there are 550,000 to 850,000 distinct CDR3 sequences; 30% to 40% appear just once. The leading ten clones occupy about 20% of the sample.

The sample is drawn from a study of T cell repertoires in cytomegalovirus infection (dated by TCRdb to 2018 to 2020). With respect to the entire study: The peptide stimulations were aimed at well-studied HLA-B-restricted epitopes as well as recently identified HLA-C-restricted CMV epitopes, whose presentation resists viral immunomodulation. Donor HLA type was relevant to the analysis, as public TCR beta signatures indicated carriage of CMV infection together with the matching HLA type.

General conclusions and limits of the study: The ex vivo response was dominated by HLA-C-restricted CMV-specific TCR beta clonotypes, which also provided the single most frequent clonotype in two of eight donors. In both this cohort and an independent cohort of under 450 donors, the cumulative frequency of public TCR beta family members distinguished carriers of CMV infection plus the relevant HLA type.

Sequenced material: cultured PBMCs, taken from culture after CMV antigen stimulation. The V gene is TRBV7-2 and the J gene is TRBJ2-6; a confident D gene designation cannot be given. This TCR was recovered from a human donor in good health (CMV status not recorded). Some clones in this sample may be carry-over from other donors' samples. The DNA sequence reads TGTGCCAGCAGCTTAGTCTGGGTACCTATCTCTGGGGCCAACGTCCTGACTTTC. Its coded protein is CASSLVWVPISGANVLTF.